One sample yielded the 22 T cell receptor beta chains listed below, sequenced in a study of blood T cell repertoires in COVID-19. Assay: immunoSEQ multiplex PCR; the TCRdb copy retains only in-frame clones and omits some. This sample has over 30,000 clones, with over 90% found just once. The sample comprised peripheral blood. Source of these receptors: a human donor in a cohort sampled during active COVID-19.

CDR3 sequence reads: CAWSVGGQGQGTQYF. The DNA of the CDR3 is TGTGCCTGGAGTGTAGGAGGACAGGGGCAAGGTACGCAGTATTTT. The chain combines TRBV30 with TRBJ2-3; TRBD1 aligns across 9 bases. J gave up 8 bases and V 0 bases, and 9 bases lay outside the gene matches. Germline V gives CDR1 GTSNPN, CDR2 SVGIG (reference sequence). This CDR3 has 15 amino acids.

This clone appeared once. This sequence joins TRBV28 and TRBJ2-5; TRBD1 is a possible D gene (6 bases). The germline gives CDR1 MDHEN, CDR2 SYDVKM. The CDR3 is 13 residues long. V dropped 3 bases and J dropped 7 bases, with 12 bases sitting between them. This CDR3 is CASSFTQGGTQYF. The CDR3 DNA reads TGTGCCAGCAGTTTTACACAGGGTGGGACCCAGTACTTC.

J is TRBJ2-1 and V is TRBV7-3, with D perhaps matching TRBD1 (6 bases). The CDR3 runs 15 residues. The germline V and J ends were trimmed by 4 bases and 1 base, with 11 bases remaining between them. Germline V CDR1 and CDR2: SGHTA, FQGTGA. The CDR3 DNA is TGTGCCAGCAGCTCGCATAGGGGGTCCTACAATGAGCAGTTCTTC. Translation gives CASSSHRGSYNEQFF.

V usage is TRBV9 and J usage is TRBJ2-5; 11 bases are a match to TRBD2. V lost 1 base and J lost 4; bases outside the gene matches: 3. In germline, CDR1 is SGDLS, CDR2 YYNGEE. CDR3 length equals 15 residues. DNA for the CDR3: TGTGCCAGCAGCGTAACTAGCGGGAGTGGAGAGACCCAGTACTTC. Its protein is CASSVTSGSGETQYF.

The gene calls are TRBV9 and TRBJ2-7; TRBD2 agrees at 10 bases. The CDR3 is 18 amino acids. Trimming removed 10 bases from V and 0 bases from J; junction bases left unmatched: 19. Germline lookup yields CDR1 SGDLS and CDR2 YYNGEE. CDR3 residues: CARLGEGLAGARSYEQYF. In DNA form, the CDR3 reads TGTGCCCGACTCGGAGAGGGGCTAGCGGGAGCCCGCTCCTACGAGCAGTACTTC.

The DNA for the CDR3 is TGTGCCACCAGGGGGGCGACGTACGAGCAGTACTTC. It encodes CATRGATYEQYF. The chain links TRBV27 to TRBJ2-7; tentatively, D is TRBD1 (7 bases). The CDR3 extends over 12 amino acids. Trimming removed 10 bases at V and 4 bases at J, with 14 bases between. The germline CDR1 and CDR2 sequences are MNHEY and SMNVEV (reference sequence).

This clone was counted between two and nine times. The chain employs TRBV19 and TRBJ2-7; D unclear. Trimming stripped 6 bases from V and 2 bases from J, with 11 bases between. Germline lookup yields CDR1 LNHDA and CDR2 SQIVND (reference sequence). The CDR3 runs 13 residues. CDR3 protein: CASSLAIPYEQYF. Here the CDR3 DNA reads TGTGCCAGTAGCCTTGCTATCCCCTACGAGCAGTACTTC.

This clone was observed once. The genes are TRBV9 and TRBJ2-1, with TRBD2 matching over 8 bases. Germline CDR1 is SGDLS and CDR2 is YYNGEE. The CDR3 has 15 amino acids. The V gene end was trimmed by 0 bases and the J gene end by 3 bases; junction bases not matched to a gene: 2. CDR3: CASSVAGGIYNEQFF. The CDR3 coding sequence is TGTGCCAGCAGCGTAGCGGGAGGGATCTACAATGAGCAGTTCTTC.

V is TRBV6-5 and J is TRBJ1-1; D ambiguous. Germline V gene sequence: CDR1 MNHEY, CDR2 SVGAGI. This CDR3 contains 12 residues. V shed 0 bases and J shed 4 bases, with 3 bases lying between them. CDR3 amino acids: CASSYSRTEAFF. The CDR3 nucleotides are TGTGCCAGCAGTTACTCGCGCACTGAAGCTTTCTTT.

The J gene is TRBJ2-1, the V gene TRBV2; 13 bases match TRBD2. V dropped 0 bases and J dropped 5; count of bases not matched to a gene: 4. The CDR3 runs 17 residues. Per the germline V gene, CDR1 is SNHLY and CDR2 is FYNNEI. The CDR3 DNA sequence: TGTGCCAGCAGTGAAGCCGCGGGGACTAGCGGGAACAATGAGCAGTTCTTC. This gives the protein CASSEAAGTSGNNEQFF.

The gene calls are TRBV7-3 and TRBJ1-1; 8 nucleotides align to TRBD1. Looked up from germline, CDR1 is SGHTA and CDR2 is FQGTGA. The CDR3 sequence is 18 residues long. Trimming at V came to 2 bases and at J to 3 bases, leaving 14 bases not matched to a gene. The CDR3 DNA reads TGTGCCAGCAGCTTAGCGGGGACAGGCGGTTTTGGGGACACTGAAGCTTTCTTT. It codes for CASSLAGTGGFGDTEAFF. The complete variable domain, with remaining parts taken from reference TRBV7-3 and TRBJ1-1, reads GAGVSQTPSNKVTEKGKYVELRCDPISGHTALYWYRQSLGQGPEFLIYFQGTGAADDSGLPNDRFFAVRPEGSVSTLKIQRTERGDSAVYLCASSLAGTGGFGDTEAFFGQGTRLTVV.

This clone was counted a single time. This chain links TRBV5-1 with TRBJ1-2; D gene uncertain. Per the germline V gene, CDR1 is SGHRS and CDR2 is YFSETQ. The CDR3 sequence is 13 residues long. Deletions cut 0 bases from V and 4 bases from J, with 7 bases between. CDR3 sequence (DNA): TGCGCCAGCAGCTTGGCCGGGAGCTATGGCTACACCTTC. It specifies CASSLAGSYGYTF.

The chain has TRBV4-1 and TRBJ1-5, with 7 bases identical to TRBD1. J lost 4 bases, V lost 5 bases, and 5 bases had no gene match. Germline V CDR1 and CDR2: MGHRA, YSYEKL. The CDR3 totals 14 residues. As DNA, the CDR3 is TGCGCCAGCAGCACCCGACAGGGTAATCAGCCCCAGCATTTT. Its translation is CASSTRQGNQPQHF.

The chain employs TRBV6-5 and TRBJ2-7, with D uncertain. The CDR3 length is 12 residues. V was trimmed by 5 bases and J by 0 bases, leaving 5 bases between them. The germline V gene has CDR1 MNHEY and CDR2 SVGAGI. The CDR3 reads CASSPSSYEQYF. In DNA, the CDR3 is TGTGCCAGCAGTCCGAGCTCCTACGAGCAGTACTTC.

V usage is TRBV5-6 and J usage is TRBJ1-1, with D hard to call. This CDR3 has 13 amino acids. CDR1 and CDR2 from the germline V gene are SGHDT and YYEEEE. V lost 5 bases and J 2 bases, leaving 10 bases between the germline ends. CDR3 bases: TGTGCCAGCAGTCCGGAGGGCAACACTGAAGCTTTCTTT. It translates to CASSPEGNTEAFF.

The chain couples TRBV5-1 to TRBJ2-5; D is unresolved. V was trimmed by 4 bases and J by 2 bases, leaving 15 bases between them. Looked up from germline, CDR1 is SGHRS and CDR2 is YFSETQ. The CDR3 runs 15 residues. CDR3 bases: TGCGCCAGCAGCCAGCTCGGCGGTCCACAAGAGACCCAGTACTTC. Translated: CASSQLGGPQETQYF.

The chain uses TRBV2 and TRBJ1-5, with TRBD1 as a possible D gene (5 bases). In germline, CDR1 is SNHLY, CDR2 FYNNEI. This CDR3 contains 13 residues. V was clipped by 4 bases and J by 4 bases, with 8 bases between them. CDR3 bases: TGTGCCAGCAGTGCGACAGCGAATCAGCCCCAGCATTTT. Translation gives CASSATANQPQHF.

The gene calls are TRBV24-1 and TRBJ2-2; 8 positions agree with TRBD1. CDR3 length equals 18 residues. The V and J ends lost 4 bases and 3 bases, in that order; junction bases with no gene match: 12. Germline assignment: CDR1 KGHDR and CDR2 SFDVKD. CDR3 sequence reads: CATSDSDRAIEDTGELFF. As DNA, the CDR3 is TGTGCCACCAGTGACTCGGACAGGGCGATTGAGGACACCGGGGAGCTGTTTTTT.

The chain recombines TRBV6-2 or TRBV6-3 with TRBJ2-1; 9 bases fit TRBD2. This CDR3 region has 16 residues. Germline values: CDR1 MNHEY, CDR2 SVGEGT. The junction had 13 bases not matched to a gene; V was cut back by 6 bases and J by 7 bases. The CDR3 sequence is CASSRPGGRARNEQFF. The CDR3 coding sequence is TGTGCCAGCAGCCGCCCTGGCGGGAGGGCCCGGAATGAGCAGTTCTTC.

This clone was seen a single time. The V gene is TRBV2, the J gene TRBJ2-7, with 10 bases identical to TRBD1. After removal of 6 bases from V and 2 bases from J, the junction contained 1 base not matched to a gene. The CDR3 is 13 amino acids. CDR1 SNHLY and CDR2 FYNNEI come from the germline V gene. CDR3 DNA sequence: TGTGCCAGCAGCGGGACAGGGGCCTACGAGCAGTACTTC. It specifies CASSGTGAYEQYF.

This clone was observed once. The V and J genes are TRBV4-2 and TRBJ2-4; 9 positions agree with TRBD2. The CDR3 has 17 residues. V shed 6 bases, J shed 1 base, and the junction held 10 bases outside the gene matches. CDR1 and CDR2 from the germline V gene are LGHNA and YNFKEQ. CDR3 amino acids: CASSRGVAGAAKNIQYF. In nucleotides, the CDR3 is TGTGCCAGCAGTCGGGGGGTAGCGGGGGCGGCCAAAAACATTCAGTACTTC.

V usage is TRBV6-5 and J usage is TRBJ1-1; TRBD1 might be the D (6 bases). This CDR3 has 12 residues. The germline V and J ends were trimmed by 5 bases and 11 bases, with 15 bases remaining between them. Germline CDR1 MNHEY, CDR2 SVGAGI. The CDR3 protein is CASSKGVGPAFF. The CDR3, as DNA: TGTGCCAGCAGTAAGGGGGTCGGACCTGCTTTCTTT.